This TCR beta chain was documented in a study of T-cell memory formation after mild COVID-19. Concerning this clonotype itself: Antigen: not known.

General observations from the study: A second wave expanding day 15 to 37 was CD4+-biased; contracting clones were balanced. Contracting CD4+ clones lay largely in CM and EM, with CD8+ ones residing in EMRA.

cDNA libraries for TCR alpha and TCR beta, carrying sample barcodes and UMIs, came from 5'RACE with constant-segment primers. TCRdb reanalysed the 5' RACE reads using MiXCR and keeps one entry per CDR3 protein. Of about 440,000 distinct CDR3 sequences listed, 20% were seen once; the top ten hold roughly 8%. The sequence came from an adult woman who had mild COVID-19 (a few samples of this study predate the infection). Cell type and time point are not known. The source material was PBMCs or a T cell subset sorted from them (not recorded which).

The CDR3 protein is CASSPTAGPDTQYF. For the CDR3, the DNA is TGTGCCAGCAGCCCGACGGCGGGGCCAGATACGCAGTATTTT. V and J are TRBV9 and TRBJ2-3; D may be TRBD2 (6 bases). This CDR3 has 14 residues. The ends were cut back, 4 bases at V and 4 bases at J, with 13 bases in the middle. Looked up from germline, CDR1 is SGDLS and CDR2 is YYNGEE.